The present entry profiles one T cell receptor (beta chain) with its context. Authors' methods: How many nucleated cells were present was estimated from reference gene primer amplification. Produced via immunoSEQ multiplex PCR; TCRdb's table is partial and in-frame only. V and J calls and clone size are those listed in that table; D and trimming were worked out from the DNA. Of tens of thousands of clones in the sample, about 89% were seen once. The data belong to a study of blood T cell repertoires in COVID-19. Study-wide context: Acute-phase and convalescent COVID-19 samples originated in the United States, Italy and Spain. PBMCs, B-cell-depleted T cells, or T cells were the source of the cDNA or gDNA that made up the material.

Trimming took off 4 bases at V and 6 bases at J, with 12 bases between the two ends. Germline loops: CDR1 LGHDT, CDR2 YNNKEL (reference sequence). This CDR3 is 14 amino acids long. Specimen: peripheral blood. The receptor's source is a human donor in a cohort sampled during active COVID-19. The rearrangement uses TRBV3-1 (or the pseudogene TRBV3-2) and TRBJ1-4, with D possibly TRBD1 on 6 matching bases. CDR3 bases: TGTGCCAGCAGCCTACAGGGTCCCGATGAAAAACTGTTTTTT. Its translation: CASSLQGPDEKLFF.